These 13 T cell receptor beta chains share one sample of origin, sequenced in a study of blood T cell repertoires in COVID-19. Repertoires were generated with immunoSEQ multiplex PCR, while TCRdb's copy carries only in-frame clones and drops some. The profile shows 150,000 to 200,000 clones, about three quarters of them singletons. Sequencing was carried out using peripheral blood. The source is a woman at least 80 years old with active or convalescent COVID-19.

This chain joins TRBV5-1 and TRBJ2-7, with 7 nucleotides matching TRBD2. The germline CDR1 and CDR2 sequences are SGHRS and YFSETQ. The CDR3 covers 14 residues. With 0 bases clipped from V and 3 bases from J, the junction kept 3 bases outside the gene matches. The CDR3 sequence: CASSLVGTNYEQYF. CDR3 coding DNA: TGCGCCAGCAGCTTGGTGGGGACTAACTACGAGCAGTACTTC.

V and J are TRBV11-1 and TRBJ2-6; 7 positions agree with TRBD2. CDR3 length: 15 residues. Germline V gene data show CDR1 as SGHAT and CDR2 as FQDESV (reference sequence). Trimming at V came to 2 bases and at J to 2 bases, leaving 0 bases not matched to a gene. CDR3 DNA sequence: TGTGCCAGCAGCTTACGGGGGGCTGGGGCCAACGTCCTGACTTTC. This encodes CASSLRGAGANVLTF.

This clone was detected once. CDR3 DNA: TGTGCCAGCAGCGTAGATCACAGCCCCTCTGGAAACACCATATATTTT. Its protein product is CASSVDHSPSGNTIYF. This chain uses TRBV9 with TRBJ1-3; D is undetermined. Germline CDR1 SGDLS, CDR2 YYNGEE. The germline V and J ends were trimmed by 0 bases and 0 bases, with 10 bases remaining between them. The CDR3 contains 16 residues.

The chain recombines TRBV2 with TRBJ1-1; D unclear. This CDR3 is built from 14 residues. The ends were cut back, 2 bases at V and 7 bases at J, with 14 bases in the middle. CDR1 SNHLY and CDR2 FYNNEI come from the germline V gene. The CDR3 DNA reads TGTGCCAGCAGTGAAATGAGCTCGGGGAATGAAGCTTTCTTT. This gives the protein CASSEMSSGNEAFF. Using reference TRBV2 and TRBJ1-1 for the parts outside the CDR3, the full variable domain is EPEVTQTPSHQVTQMGQEVILRCVPISNHLYFYWYRQILGQKVEFLVSFYNNEISEKSEIFDDQFSVERPDGSNFTLKIRSTKLEDSAMYFCASSEMSSGNEAFFGQGTRLTVV.

The chain combines TRBV20-1 with TRBJ2-7; no clear D. There are 13 residues in the CDR3. Germline V gene lookup returns CDR1 DFQATT and CDR2 SNEGSKA (reference sequence). Trimming took off 3 bases at V and 4 bases at J, with 13 bases between the two ends. CDR3 region: CSASLGEGYEQYF. The CDR3, as DNA: TGCAGTGCTAGTCTAGGAGAAGGTTACGAGCAGTACTTC.

The sample holds a few counts of this clone. This rearrangement joins TRBV5-1 to TRBJ2-3; perhaps TRBD2 as D (5 bases). Germline V gene data show CDR1 as SGHRS and CDR2 as YFSETQ. This CDR3 is 12 amino acids long. V lost 4 bases and J lost 4, with 7 bases in between. Here the CDR3 DNA reads TGCGCCAGCAGCCGAGGGTCAGATACGCAGTATTTT. Amino acid sequence: CASSRGSDTQYF.

The chain links TRBV19 to TRBJ2-3; TRBD2 aligns across 10 bases. V shed 3 bases, J shed 5 bases, and the junction held 5 bases outside the gene matches. The V gene's germline CDR1 is LNHDA and CDR2 SQIVND (reference sequence). The CDR3 contains 15 residues. As DNA, the CDR3 is TGTGCCAGTAGTATGCTAGCGGGGGCCATAGATACGCAGTATTTT. Translation gives CASSMLAGAIDTQYF. The full variable domain, in which reference TRBV19 and TRBJ2-3 provide the parts outside the CDR3, is DGGITQSPKYLFRKEGQNVTLSCEQNLNHDAMYWYRQDPGQGLRLIYYSQIVNDFQKGDIAEGYSVSREKKESFPLTVTSAQKNPTAFYLCASSMLAGAIDTQYFGPGTRLTVL.

The V call is TRBV5-1, the J call TRBJ2-3; D is perhaps TRBD1 (7 bases). This CDR3 contains 15 residues. V was cut by 1 base and J by 2 bases, with 11 bases left in between. The V gene's germline CDR1 is SGHRS and CDR2 YFSETQ. CDR3 in amino acids: CASSLQGGSTDTQYF. DNA of the CDR3: TGCGCCAGCAGCTTGCAGGGGGGTTCCACAGATACGCAGTATTTT. The complete variable domain, with remaining parts taken from reference TRBV5-1 and TRBJ2-3, reads KAGVTQTPRYLIKTRGQQVTLSCSPISGHRSVSWYQQTPGQGLQFLFEYFSETQRNKGNFPGRFSGRQFSNSRSEMNVSTLELGDSALYLCASSLQGGSTDTQYFGPGTRLTVL.

In DNA, the CDR3 is TGTGCCAGCAGTTTAATAAGCGGGGGCCATTACGAGCAGTACTTC. Protein product: CASSLISGGHYEQYF. The rearrangement joins TRBV27 to TRBJ2-7; 8 bases map to TRBD2. Trimming at V came to 2 bases and at J to 4 bases, leaving 7 bases not matched to a gene. This CDR3 region has 15 residues. CDR1 is MNHEY and CDR2 is SMNVEV in the germline V gene (reference sequence).

Here the CDR3 DNA reads TGTGCCAGCAGCCTACGCGGTCCCACTGAAGCTTTCTTT. Translating it yields CASSLRGPTEAFF. The chain combines TRBV28 with TRBJ1-1; D not resolved. Germline V gives CDR1 MDHEN, CDR2 SYDVKM. Between the trimmed V and J ends, which lost 6 bases and 4 bases, there was a span of 12 bases. The CDR3 has 13 residues.

The chain carries TRBV19 and TRBJ2-1, with D unresolved. The CDR3 consists of 13 residues. Germline V CDR1 and CDR2: LNHDA, SQIVND (reference sequence). V was shortened by 1 base and J by 4 bases, with 5 bases between the two germline ends. The CDR3 protein is CASSIALYNEQFF. For the CDR3, the DNA is TGTGCCAGTAGTATAGCTCTGTACAATGAGCAGTTCTTC.

The genes are TRBV10-3 and TRBJ2-3, with TRBD2 matching 10 bases. With 11 bases clipped from V and 6 bases from J, the junction kept 17 bases outside the gene matches. Germline V gene sequence: CDR1 ENHRY, CDR2 SYGVKD. This CDR3 contains 16 residues. The CDR3 coding sequence is TGTGCCTCCAAGCGGGGGGGGACCTCATTTAGGGATACGCAGTATTTT. It codes for CASKRGGTSFRDTQYF.

The rearrangement joins TRBV5-6 to TRBJ1-5, with D uncertain. This CDR3 has 13 amino acids. Germline CDR1 reads SGHDT; CDR2 reads YYEEEE. V lost 0 bases to trimming and J lost 5 bases, with 6 bases between them. Written as DNA, the CDR3 is TGTGCCAGCAGCTTGGCTGGCCATCAGCCCCAGCATTTT. Translation: CASSLAGHQPQHF.